This T cell receptor beta chain was profiled in a study of cytomegalovirus exposure and HLA in healthy donors. The CDR3 contains 15 residues. V was cut by 3 bases and J by 4 bases, with 18 bases left in between. The germline gives CDR1 GTSNPN, CDR2 SVGIG (reference sequence). PCR amplification relied on 60 Vbeta primers (plus 13 Jbeta primers). Produced via immunoSEQ multiplex PCR; TCRdb's table is partial and in-frame only. The data contain approximately 90,000 clones, over 75% of them singletons. What was sequenced was PBMCs. The chain joins TRBV30 to TRBJ1-2, with D perhaps matching TRBD1 (6 bases). The sequence derives from a boy aged 5-17 years in good health and CMV-seronegative. The CDR3 DNA follows: TGTGCCTGGAGCTACAGGGTGAACGATTTCTATGGCTACACCTTC. It specifies CAWSYRVNDFYGYTF.